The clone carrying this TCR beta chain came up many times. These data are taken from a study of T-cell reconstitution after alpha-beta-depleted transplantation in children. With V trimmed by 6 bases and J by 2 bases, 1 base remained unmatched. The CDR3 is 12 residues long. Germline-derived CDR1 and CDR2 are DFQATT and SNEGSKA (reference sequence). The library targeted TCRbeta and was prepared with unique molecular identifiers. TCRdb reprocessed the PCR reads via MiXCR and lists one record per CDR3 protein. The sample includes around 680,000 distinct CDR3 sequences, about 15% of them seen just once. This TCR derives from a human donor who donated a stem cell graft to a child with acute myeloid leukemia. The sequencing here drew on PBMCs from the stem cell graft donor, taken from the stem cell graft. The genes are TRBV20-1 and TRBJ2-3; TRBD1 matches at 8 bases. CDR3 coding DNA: TGCAGTGCCCAGGGGGCCACAGATACGCAGTATTTT. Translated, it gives CSAQGATDTQYF.